Listed below are T cell receptor beta chains from one sample, sequenced in a study of T-cell memory formation after mild COVID-19. From the 5' RACE reads, TCRdb called clonotypes with MiXCR, one entry per CDR3 protein. The data show hundreds of thousands of distinct CDR3 sequences, with about 22% seen just once and around 14% held by the top ten. The sample was PBMCs or a T cell subset sorted from them (not recorded which). Receptor source: an adult woman who had mild COVID-19 (a few samples of this study predate the infection). Cell type and time point are not known. Each CDR3 is given with its conserved first and last residue. D genes are given only for firm matches. Size is stated for part of the rows, as once, few or many counts, or as a class when the clone is expanded.

v_gene	j_gene	d_gene	abundance	CDR3nt	CDR3aa
TRBV5-1	TRBJ1-1	.	.	TGCGCCAGCAGCTTGGATTGGCGAGAAGCTTTCTTT	CASSLDWREAFF
TRBV2	TRBJ2-7	TRBD2	few	TGTGCCAGCACCAGACTAGCGGGGAGCTACGAGCAGTACTTC	CASTRLAGSYEQYF
TRBV20-1	TRBJ2-3	.	many	TGCAGTGCTAACACCCGGGGAGATACGCAGTATTTT	CSANTRGDTQYF
TRBV12-3/TRBV12-4	TRBJ2-4	.	.	TGTGCCAGCAGTCCGGGCCCGGGGGCCAAAAACATTCAGTACTTC	CASSPGPGAKNIQYF
TRBV24-1	TRBJ2-1	TRBD1	many	TGTGCCACCAGTGATGTCTTACAGGGGGTCTCCTACAATGAGCAGTTCTTC	CATSDVLQGVSYNEQFF
TRBV3-1	TRBJ1-5	.	few	TGTGCCAGCAGCCAAGATCTGGGAGGAAACAATCAGCCCCAGCATTTT	CASSQDLGGNNQPQHF
TRBV5-1	TRBJ1-6	.	.	TGCGCCAGCAGCTCCCTTGTGGGGTCCTCACCCCTCCACTTT	CASSSLVGSSPLHF
TRBV6-1	TRBJ1-5	.	.	TGTGCCAGCAGTGATTATAGCAATCAGCCCCAGCATTTT	CASSDYSNQPQHF
TRBV12-3/TRBV12-4	TRBJ2-1	.	few	TGTGCCAGCAGCCCTGGTGTTGGATTCTACAATGAGCAGTTCTTC	CASSPGVGFYNEQFF
TRBV20-1	TRBJ2-5	TRBD2	.	TGCAGTGCTAGAACGTCTGGGACTAGCGGATGGGGAGAGACCCAGTACTTC	CSARTSGTSGWGETQYF
TRBV10-3	TRBJ1-6	.	few	TGTGCCATCAGTGACCTTCGCATAGTGGGGGGTGGCCATTCACCCCTCCACTTT	CAISDLRIVGGGHSPLHF
TRBV7-2	TRBJ1-2	.	.	TGTGCCAGCAGTCAAGAGTGGGGCCAAATGCCTTCATACACCTTC	CASSQEWGQMPSYTF
TRBV5-1	TRBJ2-3	.	.	TGCGCCAGCAGCTTGCTTCGGACAGTGGGGGGAGATACGCAGTATTTT	CASSLLRTVGGDTQYF
TRBV2	TRBJ2-5	.	few	TGTGCCAGCAGTGATCAGTTCCAAGAGACCCAGTACTTC	CASSDQFQETQYF
TRBV7-8	TRBJ2-5	.	.	TGTGCCAGCAGCTCGGACTATGGAGAGACCCAGTACTTC	CASSSDYGETQYF
TRBV27	TRBJ2-7	.	few	TGTGCCAGCAGTCCACCGGGACGGGGGACCTACGAGCAGTACTTC	CASSPPGRGTYEQYF
TRBV20-1	TRBJ2-7	.	few	TGCAGTGCTAGCAGAGAACACAACTACGAGCAGTACTTC	CSASREHNYEQYF
TRBV6-5	TRBJ2-3	.	few	TGTGCCAGCAGAACTAGTATTTCGCAGTATTTT	CASRTSISQYF
TRBV6-5	TRBJ2-7	.	.	TGTGCCAGCAGTTACAGTAGCAGCACAAAGGCGACTGAGCAGTACTTC	CASSYSSSTKATEQYF
TRBV6-5	TRBJ2-4	TRBD2	.	TGTGCCAGCAGTTACTCGGCTTCGGGAGGCCAAAACATTCAGTACTTC	CASSYSASGGQNIQYF
TRBV10-2	TRBJ1-5	.	.	TGCGCCAGCAGGCTCAATCGACCCCAGCATTTT	CASRLNRPQHF
TRBV27	TRBJ2-2	.	.	TGTGCCAGCAGTTTTGGTTTCCCCGGGGAGCTGTTTTTT	CASSFGFPGELFF
TRBV30	TRBJ2-5	TRBD2	.	TGTGCCTGGAGTGCTCCGGGACTAGCGGGGAAAGAGACCCAGTACTTC	CAWSAPGLAGKETQYF
TRBV11-2	TRBJ2-1	TRBD2	few	TGTGCCAGCAGCTTAGATACCTGGGGGACTAGCGGGAGAGAGAATGAGCAGTTCTTC	CASSLDTWGTSGRENEQFF
TRBV10-3	TRBJ1-4	TRBD1	.	TGTGCCATCAGTGAGGAGGGGGCGGATGAAAAACTGTTTTTT	CAISEEGADEKLFF
TRBV27	TRBJ2-7	TRBD2	many	TGTGCCAGCAGTTCGGGACTAGCGGGCCCCTACGAGCAGTACTTC	CASSSGLAGPYEQYF
TRBV6-2/TRBV6-3	TRBJ2-1	.	.	TGTGCCAGCAGATACCCGGGACCCCAGCAGTTCTTC	CASRYPGPQQFF
TRBV15	TRBJ2-7	.	few	TGTGCCACCGAAAACTTAGCCGACGAGCAGTACTTC	CATENLADEQYF
TRBV5-1	TRBJ2-6	.	few	TGCGCCAGCAGCTCCCAGCCCTCTGGGGCCAACGTCCTGACTTTC	CASSSQPSGANVLTF
TRBV4-1	TRBJ1-2	TRBD1	.	TGCGCCAGCAGCCCTCAAAACAGGGGGGCCACCTATGGCTACACCTTC	CASSPQNRGATYGYTF
TRBV27	TRBJ2-1	TRBD1	few	TGTGCCAGCAGACGGCCCCAGGGGGCCTACAATGAGCAGTTCTTC	CASRRPQGAYNEQFF
TRBV20-1	TRBJ2-1	TRBD2	.	TGCAGTGCCCCTGGGACTAGCGGGGACCCACTCTACAATGAGCAGTTCTTC	CSAPGTSGDPLYNEQFF
TRBV20-1	TRBJ1-5	.	few	TGCAGTGCTAGATGGGACAGCAATCAGCCCCAGCATTTT	CSARWDSNQPQHF
TRBV9	TRBJ1-5	.	.	TGTGCCAGCAGCGTAGAACCAGATCAGCCCCAGCATTTT	CASSVEPDQPQHF
TRBV24-1	TRBJ2-1	TRBD2	many	TGTGCCACCAGTGATTATAGCGGGGGGAATGAGCAGTTCTTC	CATSDYSGGNEQFF
TRBV5-1	TRBJ2-3	.	.	TGCGCCAGCAGCTTGGATAGCAGTCCGGGATCCCCCACAGATACGCAGTATTTT	CASSLDSSPGSPTDTQYF
TRBV29-1	TRBJ2-3	TRBD2	few	TGCAGCGTAGTAGCGGGACTTCACACAGATACGCAGTATTTT	CSVVAGLHTDTQYF
TRBV4-2	TRBJ2-1	.	.	TGTGCCAGCAGCCAAGCCCTAGCACCCTACAATGAGCAGTTCTTC	CASSQALAPYNEQFF
TRBV19	TRBJ2-6	.	.	TGTGCCAGTAAGACAGCCTCTGGGGCCAACGTCCTGACTTTC	CASKTASGANVLTF
TRBV29-1	TRBJ2-1	.	few	TGCAGCGTTCCCCCCGGGAGTTTAAGCAATGAGCAGTTCTTC	CSVPPGSLSNEQFF
TRBV9	TRBJ1-1	.	few	TGTGCCAGCAGCGAGGGGCCCCGGGACACCACTGAAGCTTTCTTT	CASSEGPRDTTEAFF
TRBV9	TRBJ2-5	TRBD2	.	TGTGCCAGCAGCGTAGGGGGAGCGGGGCGGGGAGAGACCCAGTACTTC	CASSVGGAGRGETQYF
TRBV12-3/TRBV12-4	TRBJ2-5	TRBD1	few	TGTGCCAGCAGTCCACGACAGGGATCCCAAGAGACCCAGTACTTC	CASSPRQGSQETQYF
TRBV13	TRBJ1-1	.	.	TGTGCCAGCAGCTTGACAGTCGATACTGAAGCTTTCTTT	CASSLTVDTEAFF
TRBV10-2	TRBJ2-1	TRBD2	.	TGCGCCAGCAGTCGCGGGGGGGCCGCTTACAATGAGCAGTTCTTC	CASSRGGAAYNEQFF
TRBV5-1	TRBJ2-3	.	.	TGCGCCAGCAGCTTTTCGGGGGATCAGGGAGATACGCAGTATTTT	CASSFSGDQGDTQYF
TRBV29-1	TRBJ1-1	.	many	TGCAGCGTAAACAGAGGGGACACTGAAGCTTTCTTT	CSVNRGDTEAFF
TRBV27	TRBJ2-3	TRBD1	few	TGTGCCAGCAGTTTCCCGGGACAGGGAACAGATACGCAGTATTTT	CASSFPGQGTDTQYF
TRBV7-9	TRBJ2-7	TRBD1	.	TGTGCCAGCAGCTTAGGGGACAGTACCCCCTACGAGCAGTACTTC	CASSLGDSTPYEQYF
TRBV21-1	TRBJ2-1	.	.	TGTGCCAGCAGCAAAAAGAGGGGCAAACTAGGAAATGAGCAGTTCTTC	CASSKKRGKLGNEQFF